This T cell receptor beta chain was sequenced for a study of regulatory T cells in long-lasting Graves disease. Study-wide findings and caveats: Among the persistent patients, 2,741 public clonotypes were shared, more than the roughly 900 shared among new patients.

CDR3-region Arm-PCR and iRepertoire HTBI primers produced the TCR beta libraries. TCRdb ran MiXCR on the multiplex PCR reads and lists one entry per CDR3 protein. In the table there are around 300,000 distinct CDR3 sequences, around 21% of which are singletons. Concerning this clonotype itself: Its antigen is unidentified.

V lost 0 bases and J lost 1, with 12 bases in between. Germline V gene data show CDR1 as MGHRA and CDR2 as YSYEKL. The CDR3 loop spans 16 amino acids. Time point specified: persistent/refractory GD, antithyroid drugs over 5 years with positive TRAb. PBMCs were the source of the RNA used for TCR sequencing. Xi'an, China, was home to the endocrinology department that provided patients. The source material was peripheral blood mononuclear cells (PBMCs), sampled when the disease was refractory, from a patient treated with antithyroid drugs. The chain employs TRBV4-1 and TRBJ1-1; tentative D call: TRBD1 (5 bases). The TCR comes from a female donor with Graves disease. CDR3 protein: CASSQETGTSNTEAFF. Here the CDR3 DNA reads TGCGCCAGCAGCCAAGAAACCGGGACTTCGAACACTGAAGCTTTCTTT.